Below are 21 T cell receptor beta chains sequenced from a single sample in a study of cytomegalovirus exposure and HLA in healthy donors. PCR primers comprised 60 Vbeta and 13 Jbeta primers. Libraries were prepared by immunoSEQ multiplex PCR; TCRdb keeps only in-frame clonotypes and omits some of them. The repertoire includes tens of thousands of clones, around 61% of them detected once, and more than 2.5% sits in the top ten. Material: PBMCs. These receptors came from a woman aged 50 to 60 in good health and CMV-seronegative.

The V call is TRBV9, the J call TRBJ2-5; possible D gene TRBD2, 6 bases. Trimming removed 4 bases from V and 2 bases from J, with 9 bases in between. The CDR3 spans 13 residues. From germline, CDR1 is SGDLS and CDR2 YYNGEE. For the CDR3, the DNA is TGTGCCAGCAGCCTCGGGGGACAAGAGACCCAGTACTTC. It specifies CASSLGGQETQYF.

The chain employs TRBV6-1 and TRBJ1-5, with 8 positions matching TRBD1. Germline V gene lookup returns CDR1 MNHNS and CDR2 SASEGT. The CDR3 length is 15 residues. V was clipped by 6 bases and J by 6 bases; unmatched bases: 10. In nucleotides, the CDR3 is TGTGCCAGCAGAACCGGGACAGGTCTAGGTCAGCCCCAGCATTTT. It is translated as CASRTGTGLGQPQHF.

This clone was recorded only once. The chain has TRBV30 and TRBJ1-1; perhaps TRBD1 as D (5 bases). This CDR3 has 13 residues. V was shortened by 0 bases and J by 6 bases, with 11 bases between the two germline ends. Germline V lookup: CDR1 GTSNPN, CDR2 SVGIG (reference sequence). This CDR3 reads CAWSVTGNPEAFF. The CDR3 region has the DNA TGTGCCTGGAGTGTTACAGGAAACCCTGAAGCTTTCTTT. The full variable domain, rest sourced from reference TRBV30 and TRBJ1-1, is SQTIHQWPATLVQPVGSPLSLECTVEGTSNPNLYWYRQAAGRGLQLLFYSVGIGQISSEVPQNLSASRPQDRQFILSSKKLLLSDSGFYLCAWSVTGNPEAFFGQGTRLTVV.

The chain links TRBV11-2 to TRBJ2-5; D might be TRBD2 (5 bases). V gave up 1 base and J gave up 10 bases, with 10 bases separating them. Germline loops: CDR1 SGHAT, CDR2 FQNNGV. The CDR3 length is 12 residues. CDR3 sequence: CASSLVAEGQYF. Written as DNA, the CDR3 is TGTGCCAGCAGCTTAGTTGCAGAGGGCCAGTACTTC.

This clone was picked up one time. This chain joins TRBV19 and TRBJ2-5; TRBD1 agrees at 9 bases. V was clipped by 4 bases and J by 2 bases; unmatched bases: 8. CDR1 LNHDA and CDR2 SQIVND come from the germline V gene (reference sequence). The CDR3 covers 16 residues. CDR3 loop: CASSKDRGIGQETQYF. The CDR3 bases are TGTGCCAGTAGTAAGGACAGGGGTATCGGGCAAGAGACCCAGTACTTC.

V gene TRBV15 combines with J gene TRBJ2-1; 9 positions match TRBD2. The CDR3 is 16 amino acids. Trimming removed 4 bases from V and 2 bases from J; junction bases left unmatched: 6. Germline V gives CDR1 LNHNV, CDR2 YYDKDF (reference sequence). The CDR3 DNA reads TGTGCCACCAGCATGCCGACTAGCGGAACCTACAATGAGCAGTTCTTC. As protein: CATSMPTSGTYNEQFF.

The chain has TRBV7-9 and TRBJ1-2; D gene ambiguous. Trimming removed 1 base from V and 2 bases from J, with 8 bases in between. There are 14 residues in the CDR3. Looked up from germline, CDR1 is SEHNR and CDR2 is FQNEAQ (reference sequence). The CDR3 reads CASSLGGNNYGYTF. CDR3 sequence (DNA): TGTGCCAGCAGCTTAGGAGGGAACAACTATGGCTACACCTTC.

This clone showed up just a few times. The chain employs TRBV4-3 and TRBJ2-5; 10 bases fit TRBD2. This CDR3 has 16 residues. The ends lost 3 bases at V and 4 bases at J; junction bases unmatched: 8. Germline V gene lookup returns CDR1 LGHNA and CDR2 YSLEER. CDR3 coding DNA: TGCGCCAGCAGCCAGGCGGCTAGCGGGAGTGCAGAGACCCAGTACTTC. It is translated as CASSQAASGSAETQYF.

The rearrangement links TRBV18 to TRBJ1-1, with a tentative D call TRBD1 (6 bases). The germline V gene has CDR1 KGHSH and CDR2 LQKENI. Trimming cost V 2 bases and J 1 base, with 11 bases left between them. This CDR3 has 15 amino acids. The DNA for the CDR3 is TGTGCCAGCTCACCAGTGGGGGCAGGGAACACTGAAGCTTTCTTT. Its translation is CASSPVGAGNTEAFF.

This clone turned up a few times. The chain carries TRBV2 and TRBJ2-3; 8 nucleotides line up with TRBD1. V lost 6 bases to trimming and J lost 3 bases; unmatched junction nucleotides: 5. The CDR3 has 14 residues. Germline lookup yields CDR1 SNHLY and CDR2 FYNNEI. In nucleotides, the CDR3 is TGTGCCAGCAGCTTCAGGGGGCGAACAGATACGCAGTATTTT. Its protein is CASSFRGRTDTQYF. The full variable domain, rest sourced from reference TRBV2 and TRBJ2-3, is EPEVTQTPSHQVTQMGQEVILRCVPISNHLYFYWYRQILGQKVEFLVSFYNNEISEKSEIFDDQFSVERPDGSNFTLKIRSTKLEDSAMYFCASSFRGRTDTQYFGPGTRLTVL.

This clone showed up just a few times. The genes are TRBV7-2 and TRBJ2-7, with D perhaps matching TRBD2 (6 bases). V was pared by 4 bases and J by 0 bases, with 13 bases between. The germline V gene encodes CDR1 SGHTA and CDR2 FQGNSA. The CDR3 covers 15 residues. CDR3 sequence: CASSSRRAASYEQYF. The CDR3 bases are TGTGCCAGCAGCTCTCGGAGGGCGGCCTCCTACGAGCAGTACTTC.

For the CDR3, the DNA is TGTGCCAGCGCTACGGGGGGCCTCTCCTACGAGCAGTACTTC. Its translation is CASATGGLSYEQYF. The V gene is TRBV28, the J gene TRBJ2-7, with a possible D match to TRBD2 (7 bases). The V and J ends lost 8 bases and 0 bases respectively, with 14 bases between them. Germline CDR1 is MDHEN and CDR2 is SYDVKM. CDR3 length equals 14 residues. The entire variable domain, with the rest obtained from reference TRBV28 and TRBJ2-7, is as follows: DVKVTQSSRYLVKRTGEKVFLECVQDMDHENMFWYRQDPGLGLRLIYFSYDVKMKEKGDIPEGYSVSREKKERFSLILESASTNQTSMYLCASATGGLSYEQYFGPGTRLTVT.

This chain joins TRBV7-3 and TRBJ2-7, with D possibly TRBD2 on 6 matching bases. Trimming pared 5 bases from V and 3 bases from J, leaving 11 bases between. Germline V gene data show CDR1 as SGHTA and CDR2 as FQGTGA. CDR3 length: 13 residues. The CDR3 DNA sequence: TGTGCCAGCAGCCGGGACTTTTACTACGAGCAGTACTTC. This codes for CASSRDFYYEQYF.

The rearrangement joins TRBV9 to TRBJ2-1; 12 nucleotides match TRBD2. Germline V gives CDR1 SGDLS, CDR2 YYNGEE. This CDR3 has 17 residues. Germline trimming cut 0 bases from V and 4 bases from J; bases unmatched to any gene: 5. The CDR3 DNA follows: TGTGCCAGCAGCGTAGGGGGACTAGCGGGCGTATACAATGAGCAGTTCTTC. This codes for CASSVGGLAGVYNEQFF.

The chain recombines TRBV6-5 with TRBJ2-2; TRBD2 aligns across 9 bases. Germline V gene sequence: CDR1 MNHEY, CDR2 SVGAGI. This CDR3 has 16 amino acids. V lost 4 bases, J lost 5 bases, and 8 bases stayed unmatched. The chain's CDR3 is CASSWLAGVRTGELFF. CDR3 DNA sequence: TGTGCCAGCAGTTGGTTAGCGGGAGTGCGAACCGGGGAGCTGTTTTTT.

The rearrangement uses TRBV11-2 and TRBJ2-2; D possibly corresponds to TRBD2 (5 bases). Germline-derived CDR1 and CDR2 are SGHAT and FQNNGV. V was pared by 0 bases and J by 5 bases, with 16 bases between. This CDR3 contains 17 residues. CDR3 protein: CASSLDRRHNGTGELFF. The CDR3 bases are TGTGCCAGCAGCTTAGATAGGAGGCACAATGGGACCGGGGAGCTGTTTTTT.

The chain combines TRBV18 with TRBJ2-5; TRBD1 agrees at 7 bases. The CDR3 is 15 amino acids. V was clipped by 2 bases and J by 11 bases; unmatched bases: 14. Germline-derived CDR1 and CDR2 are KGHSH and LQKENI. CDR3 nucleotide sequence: TGTGCCAGCTCACCAAGTCAGGGGGACCCCGAGCGGCAGTACTTC. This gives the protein CASSPSQGDPERQYF.

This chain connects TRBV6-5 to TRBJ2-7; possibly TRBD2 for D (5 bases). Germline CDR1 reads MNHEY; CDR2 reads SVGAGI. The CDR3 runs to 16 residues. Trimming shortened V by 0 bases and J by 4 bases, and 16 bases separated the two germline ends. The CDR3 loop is CASSYSRAPTIYEQYF. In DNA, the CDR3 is TGTGCCAGCAGTTACTCGAGGGCTCCTACTATTTACGAGCAGTACTTC.

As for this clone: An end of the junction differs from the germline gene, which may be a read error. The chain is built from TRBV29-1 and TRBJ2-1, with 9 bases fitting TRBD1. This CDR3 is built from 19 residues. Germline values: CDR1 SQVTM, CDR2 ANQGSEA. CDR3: CSVEGDRGEFFIVYNEQFF. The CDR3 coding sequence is TGCAGCGTCGAAGGAGACAGGGGGGAATTTTTCATAGTCTACAATGAGCAGTTCTTC.

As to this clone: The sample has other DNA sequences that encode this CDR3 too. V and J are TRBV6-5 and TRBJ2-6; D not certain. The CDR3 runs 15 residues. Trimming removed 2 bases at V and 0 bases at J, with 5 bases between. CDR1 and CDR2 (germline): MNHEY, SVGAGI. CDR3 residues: CASSYDSSGANVLTF. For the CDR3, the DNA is TGTGCCAGCAGTTACGATAGCTCTGGGGCCAACGTCCTGACTTTC.

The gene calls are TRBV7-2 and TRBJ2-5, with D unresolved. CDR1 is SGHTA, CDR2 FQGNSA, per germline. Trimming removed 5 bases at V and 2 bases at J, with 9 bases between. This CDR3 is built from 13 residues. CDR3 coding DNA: TGTGCCAGCAGCCCCTCCCGGCAAGAGACCCAGTACTTC. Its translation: CASSPSRQETQYF.